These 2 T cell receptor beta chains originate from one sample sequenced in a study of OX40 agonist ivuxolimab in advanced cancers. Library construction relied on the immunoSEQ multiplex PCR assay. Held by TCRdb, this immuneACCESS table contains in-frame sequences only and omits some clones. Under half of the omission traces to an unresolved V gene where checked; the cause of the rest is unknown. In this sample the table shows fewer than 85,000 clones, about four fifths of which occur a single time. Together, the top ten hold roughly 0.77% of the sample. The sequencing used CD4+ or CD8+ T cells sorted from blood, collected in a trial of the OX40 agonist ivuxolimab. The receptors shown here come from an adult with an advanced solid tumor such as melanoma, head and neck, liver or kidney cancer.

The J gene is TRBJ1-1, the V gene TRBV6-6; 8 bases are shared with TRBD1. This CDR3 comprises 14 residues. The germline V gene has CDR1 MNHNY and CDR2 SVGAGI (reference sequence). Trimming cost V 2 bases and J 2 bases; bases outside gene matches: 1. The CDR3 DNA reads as TGTGCCAGCAGTTACGGACAGGGCAACACTGAAGCTTTCTTT. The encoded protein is CASSYGQGNTEAFF.

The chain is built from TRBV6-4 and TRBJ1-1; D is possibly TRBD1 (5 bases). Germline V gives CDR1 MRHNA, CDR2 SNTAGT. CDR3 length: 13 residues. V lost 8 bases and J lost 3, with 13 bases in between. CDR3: CASSSYRHTEAFF. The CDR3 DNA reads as TGTGCCAGCTCCTCTTACAGGCACACTGAAGCTTTCTTT.